One sample yielded the 29 T cell receptor beta chains listed below, sequenced in a study of T cell responses to AZD1222 COVID-19 vaccine. Sequenced by immunoSEQ multiplex PCR; TCRdb stores in-frame clones only, minus some. The sample has about 55,000 clones, roughly nine tenths seen once. The sample here was peripheral blood, taken on day 0 of AZD1222 vaccination. Source of these receptors: an adult in good health.

The chain has TRBV18 and TRBJ2-3, with D possibly being TRBD1 (5 bases). Germline V gives CDR1 KGHSH, CDR2 LQKENI. V lost 3 bases, J lost 4 bases, and 11 bases lay in between. The CDR3 sequence is 14 residues long. The CDR3 here is CASSPSQGADTQYF. CDR3 DNA: TGTGCCAGCTCACCCTCGCAGGGCGCAGATACGCAGTATTTT.

The rearrangement joins TRBV4-1 to TRBJ2-1; 7 bases line up with TRBD2. Germline CDR1 MGHRA, CDR2 YSYEKL. Germline trimming cut 0 bases from V and 6 bases from J; bases unmatched to any gene: 11. The CDR3 is 17 amino acids. The CDR3 loop is CASSQDPGGGVLNEQFF. The CDR3 nucleotides read TGCGCCAGCAGCCAAGATCCCGGGGGAGGGGTACTCAATGAGCAGTTCTTC.

The chain joins TRBV7-2 to TRBJ2-2, with 10 bases aligning to TRBD2. V was clipped by 1 base and J by 5 bases; unmatched bases: 10. Germline CDR1 and CDR2: SGHTA and FQGNSA. This CDR3 region has 18 residues. The CDR3 reads CASSLVPSGRGGTGELFF. CDR3 DNA sequence: TGTGCCAGCAGCTTAGTGCCTAGCGGGAGAGGTGGTACCGGGGAGCTGTTTTTT.

The chain employs TRBV19 and TRBJ1-3, with D uncertain. This CDR3 region has 16 residues. Trimming took off 5 bases at V and 0 bases at J, with 14 bases between the two ends. In germline, CDR1 is LNHDA, CDR2 SQIVND (reference sequence). CDR3 in amino acids: CASSSNGLGSGNTIYF. The DNA of the CDR3 is TGTGCCAGTAGTTCGAACGGCCTGGGCTCTGGAAACACCATATATTTT.

This chain joins TRBV24-1 and TRBJ1-1; tentative D call: TRBD1 (5 bases). The CDR3 spans 16 residues. In germline, CDR1 is KGHDR, CDR2 SFDVKD. Trimming shortened V by 6 bases and J by 0 bases, and 16 bases separated the two germline ends. In nucleotides, the CDR3 is TGTGCCACCAGTCCCGGGGGGAAAGGAGTGAACACTGAAGCTTTCTTT. This gives the protein CATSPGGKGVNTEAFF.

The chain recombines TRBV3-1 (or the pseudogene TRBV3-2) with TRBJ2-2; 7 nucleotides agree with TRBD2. Germline CDR1 is LGHDT and CDR2 is YNNKEL (reference sequence). The CDR3 runs 16 residues. V lost 5 bases and J lost 3; bases outside the gene matches: 9. CDR3 in DNA: TGTGCCAGCAGCAGGGGCGGGGGTCGGGACACCGGGGAGCTGTTTTTT. It is translated as CASSRGGGRDTGELFF.

The CDR3 loop reads CASSVASRNTIYF. The CDR3 nucleotides are TGTGCCAGCAGCGTAGCATCCCGAAACACCATATATTTT. The gene calls are TRBV9 and TRBJ1-3; D remains unclear. The ends were cut back, 0 bases at V and 5 bases at J, with 6 bases in the middle. The length of the CDR3 is 13 residues. The V gene's germline CDR1 is SGDLS and CDR2 YYNGEE. The full variable domain, with the rest looked up from reference TRBV9 and TRBJ1-3, is DSGVTQTPKHLITATGQRVTLRCSPRSGDLSVYWYQQSLDQGLQFLIQYYNGEERAKGNILERFSAQQFPDLHSELNLSSLELGDSALYFCASSVASRNTIYFGEGSWLTVV.

The chain has TRBV30 and TRBJ1-1; tentative D call: TRBD1 (6 bases). CDR3 length: 13 amino acids. Trimming took off 4 bases at V and 3 bases at J, with 12 bases between the two ends. Germline CDR1 and CDR2: GTSNPN and SVGIG (reference sequence). The CDR3 reads CAWTGVSDTEAFF. Here the CDR3 DNA reads TGTGCCTGGACAGGGGTATCAGACACTGAAGCTTTCTTT.

The rearrangement links TRBV7-8 to TRBJ2-5; 9 nucleotides match TRBD2. CDR3 length: 14 residues. With 6 bases clipped from V and 3 bases from J, the junction kept 5 bases outside the gene matches. Germline V gene data show CDR1 as SGHVS and CDR2 as FQNEAQ. The CDR3 DNA follows: TGTGCCAGCAGGGGAGCGGGAGGAGAAGAGACCCAGTACTTC. Residues: CASRGAGGEETQYF. Drawing the rest from reference TRBV7-8 and TRBJ2-5, the complete variable domain is GAGVSQSPRYKVAKRGQDVALRCDPISGHVSLFWYQQALGQGPEFLTYFQNEAQLDKSGLPSDRFFAERPEGSVSTLKIQRTQQEDSAVYLCASRGAGGEETQYFGPGTRLLVL.

J is TRBJ1-5 and V is TRBV28; the D gene is possibly TRBD1 (5 bases). CDR1 is MDHEN and CDR2 is SYDVKM in the germline V gene. The CDR3 is made up of 17 amino acids. V dropped 1 base and J dropped 0 bases, with 13 bases sitting between them. The CDR3 nucleotides are TGTGCCAGCAGTTTATTTGGGGGGAGGTATAGCAATCAGCCCCAGCATTTT. It yields the protein CASSLFGGRYSNQPQHF.

This clone has just a few counts. This chain links TRBV2 with TRBJ2-1; TRBD2 agrees at 7 bases. The V segment lost 8 bases and the J segment 4 bases; nucleotides outside the gene matches: 11. This CDR3 has 15 residues. Germline V gives CDR1 SNHLY, CDR2 FYNNEI. CDR3 coding DNA: TGTGCCAGCCCCGCACGGCCTAGCGGTTACAATGAGCAGTTCTTC. Amino acids: CASPARPSGYNEQFF.

This chain links TRBV30 with TRBJ1-5, with D uncertain. The CDR3 covers 13 residues. The V and J ends lost 2 bases and 5 bases respectively, with 10 bases between them. Germline assignment: CDR1 GTSNPN and CDR2 SVGIG (reference sequence). CDR3 residues: CAWSSGNDQPQHF. Written as DNA, the CDR3 is TGTGCCTGGAGTAGTGGTAACGATCAGCCCCAGCATTTT.

DNA for the CDR3: TGTGCCAGCAGTGACAGGGGTAAGAGGAATGAGCAGTTCTTC. Residues: CASSDRGKRNEQFF. This chain links TRBV3-1 (or the pseudogene TRBV3-2) with TRBJ2-1, with 8 bases fitting TRBD1. V lost 6 bases, J lost 7 bases, and 8 bases stayed unmatched. Germline CDR1 reads LGHDT; CDR2 reads YNNKEL (reference sequence). The CDR3 consists of 14 residues.

The J gene is TRBJ1-2, the V gene TRBV3-1 (or the pseudogene TRBV3-2), with D possibly matching TRBD1 (6 bases). The V gene lost 1 base and the J gene lost 5 bases, with 23 bases spanning the gap. Germline V CDR1 and CDR2: LGHDT, YNNKEL (reference sequence). The CDR3 runs to 18 residues. The CDR3 nucleotides read TGTGCCAGCAGCCAAGGGGGGGCAGCACCTAACGAAATTTATGGCTACACCTTC. Amino acid sequence: CASSQGGAAPNEIYGYTF.

This chain connects TRBV3-1 (or the pseudogene TRBV3-2) to TRBJ2-1; 13 bases are a match to TRBD2. With V trimmed by 4 bases and J by 7 bases, 13 bases remained unmatched. This CDR3 region has 18 residues. The V gene's germline CDR1 is LGHDT and CDR2 YNNKEL (reference sequence). CDR3 in amino acids: CASSRTSGSTNQRNEQFF. As DNA, the CDR3 is TGTGCCAGCAGCCGGACTAGCGGGAGCACTAATCAGAGGAATGAGCAGTTCTTC.

About this clone: An end of the junction differs from the germline gene, which may be a read error. CDR3 residues: CASSHPVAENIQYF. The CDR3 region has the DNA TGTGCCAGCTCACACCCGGTAGCCGAAAACATTCAGTACTTC. V and J are TRBV18 and TRBJ2-4, with D unclear. This CDR3 spans 14 amino acids. Germline assignment: CDR1 KGHSH and CDR2 LQKENI. Combining the CDR3 with reference TRBV18 and TRBJ2-4 gives the whole variable domain NAGVMQNPRHLVRRRGQEARLRCSPMKGHSHVYWYRQLPEEGLKFMVYLQKENIIDESGMPKERFSAEFPKEGPSILRIQQVVRGDSAAYFCASSHPVAENIQYFGAGTRLSVL.

The chain carries TRBV7-9 and TRBJ2-3, with 10 bases matching TRBD1. Losses at the gene ends were 8 bases for V and 0 bases for J; bases not matched to a gene: 11. This CDR3 contains 17 residues. CDR1 SEHNR and CDR2 FQNEAQ come from the germline V gene (reference sequence). This CDR3 reads CASRTGQGFSSTDTQYF. CDR3 in DNA: TGTGCCAGCCGAACGGGACAGGGGTTTTCAAGCACAGATACGCAGTATTTT.

Only a few counts were recorded for this clone. The chain combines TRBV5-8 with TRBJ2-1; TRBD2 agrees at 7 bases. CDR3 length equals 15 residues. Germline V CDR1 and CDR2: SGHTS, YDEGEE. V shed 2 bases, J shed 2 bases, and the junction held 4 bases outside the gene matches. CDR3 DNA: TGTGCCAGCAGCTTAGGCGGGAGTCCCTACAATGAGCAGTTCTTC. It codes for CASSLGGSPYNEQFF.

The genes are TRBV7-2 and TRBJ1-2; D not resolved. CDR1 and CDR2 from the germline V gene are SGHTA and FQGNSA. The CDR3 has 12 residues. The V end lost 1 base, the J end lost 5 bases, and 5 bases lay between the germline ends. The CDR3 is CASSLVGYGYTF. In nucleotides, the CDR3 is TGTGCCAGCAGCTTAGTAGGGTATGGCTACACCTTC. Together with reference TRBV7-2 and TRBJ1-2, the CDR3 gives the full variable domain: GAGVSQSPSNKVTEKGKDVELRCDPISGHTALYWYRQSLGQGLEFLIYFQGNSAPDKSGLPSDRFSAERTGGSVSTLTIQRTQQEDSAVYLCASSLVGYGYTFGSGTRLTVV.

The chain combines TRBV18 with TRBJ1-1; no firm D call. Germline V gives CDR1 KGHSH, CDR2 LQKENI. With 3 bases removed from V and 3 bases from J, the gap between germline ends came to 14 bases. This CDR3 has 15 residues. CDR3 nucleotides: TGTGCCAGCTCACCCCCGGGGAGGCAAGACACTGAAGCTTTCTTT. Protein: CASSPPGRQDTEAFF.

The V and J genes are TRBV27 and TRBJ2-4; TRBD1 matches at 7 bases. This CDR3 has 14 residues. Per the germline V gene, CDR1 is MNHEY and CDR2 is SMNVEV (reference sequence). V lost 3 bases and J lost 2; bases outside the gene matches: 1. The CDR3 sequence is CASSLTGTKNIQYF. CDR3 DNA sequence: TGTGCCAGCAGTTTGACAGGGACCAAAAACATTCAGTACTTC.

The V and J genes are TRBV3-1 (or the pseudogene TRBV3-2) and TRBJ2-7; 8 nucleotides line up with TRBD2. CDR3 length: 15 amino acids. Germline loops: CDR1 LGHDT, CDR2 YNNKEL (reference sequence). The V and J ends lost 4 bases and 1 base, in that order; junction bases with no gene match: 6. CDR3 region: CASSLGSGTSYEQYF. CDR3 in DNA: TGTGCCAGCAGCCTCGGTAGCGGGACGTCCTACGAGCAGTACTTC.

The chain recombines TRBV27 with TRBJ1-5, with D possibly TRBD1 on 5 matching bases. Trimming pared 5 bases from V and 4 bases from J, leaving 24 bases between. This CDR3 is 18 amino acids long. Germline CDR1 and CDR2: MNHEY and SMNVEV (reference sequence). The CDR3, as DNA: TGTGCCAGCAGTAGAAAACGGGACTACCCCGATGAAAATCAGCCCCAGCATTTT. This translates into CASSRKRDYPDENQPQHF.

The chain carries TRBV20-1 and TRBJ2-5; D not certain. The CDR3 covers 11 residues. V lost 6 bases, J lost 5 bases, and 10 bases lay in between. Germline V gives CDR1 DFQATT, CDR2 SNEGSKA (reference sequence). Written as DNA, the CDR3 is TGCAGTGCCCCCCGACTGGAGACCCAGTACTTC. It translates to CSAPRLETQYF.

This chain connects TRBV28 to TRBJ2-7; D gene unclear. Between the trimmed V and J ends, which lost 2 bases and 1 base, there was a span of 3 bases. The CDR3 contains 12 residues. Germline V gene sequence: CDR1 MDHEN, CDR2 SYDVKM. This chain's CDR3 is CASSLTSYEQYF. The DNA of the CDR3 is TGTGCCAGCAGTTTAACGTCCTACGAGCAGTACTTC.

This rearrangement joins TRBV7-2 to TRBJ1-2; possibly TRBD1 for D (5 bases). From germline, CDR1 is SGHTA and CDR2 FQGNSA. The CDR3 runs to 17 residues. V lost 6 bases to trimming and J lost 10 bases, with 30 bases between them. Here the CDR3 reads CASSYSGTALPGAPYTF. As DNA, the CDR3 is TGTGCCAGCAGTTACTCCGGGACGGCGCTTCCAGGTGCCCCCTACACCTTC.

This clone was counted between two and nine times. The genes are TRBV19 and TRBJ2-1, with a weak D call TRBD1 (6 bases). Germline V gene lookup returns CDR1 LNHDA and CDR2 SQIVND (reference sequence). V was cut by 4 bases and J by 3 bases, with 13 bases left in between. The CDR3 has 15 residues. CDR3 coding DNA: TGTGCCAGTAGTAGATACAGGGTAGGCTACAATGAGCAGTTCTTC. Its protein is CASSRYRVGYNEQFF.

The chain couples TRBV19 to TRBJ1-1; D call uncertain. This CDR3 comprises 14 residues. The ends were cut back, 3 bases at V and 4 bases at J, with 12 bases in the middle. Germline-derived CDR1 and CDR2 are LNHDA and SQIVND (reference sequence). CDR3 coding DNA: TGTGCCAGTAGTATTTCAGTGTTGGGCACTGAAGCTTTCTTT. Translating it yields CASSISVLGTEAFF. Variable domain in full (rest from reference TRBV19 and TRBJ1-1): DGGITQSPKYLFRKEGQNVTLSCEQNLNHDAMYWYRQDPGQGLRLIYYSQIVNDFQKGDIAEGYSVSREKKESFPLTVTSAQKNPTAFYLCASSISVLGTEAFFGQGTRLTVV.

On this clone itself: An end of the junction differs from the germline gene, which may be a read error. The chain carries TRBV19 and TRBJ1-1; D uncertain. The CDR3 runs 15 residues. The germline gives CDR1 LNHDA, CDR2 SQIVND (reference sequence). The CDR3 here is CASSIAGNRDTEAFF. The DNA of the CDR3 is TGTGCCAGCAGTATAGCCGGGAATCGGGACACTGAAGCTTTCTTT. Full variable domain (rest looked up from reference TRBV19 and TRBJ1-1): DGGITQSPKYLFRKEGQNVTLSCEQNLNHDAMYWYRQDPGQGLRLIYYSQIVNDFQKGDIAEGYSVSREKKESFPLTVTSAQKNPTAFYLCASSIAGNRDTEAFFGQGTRLTVV.